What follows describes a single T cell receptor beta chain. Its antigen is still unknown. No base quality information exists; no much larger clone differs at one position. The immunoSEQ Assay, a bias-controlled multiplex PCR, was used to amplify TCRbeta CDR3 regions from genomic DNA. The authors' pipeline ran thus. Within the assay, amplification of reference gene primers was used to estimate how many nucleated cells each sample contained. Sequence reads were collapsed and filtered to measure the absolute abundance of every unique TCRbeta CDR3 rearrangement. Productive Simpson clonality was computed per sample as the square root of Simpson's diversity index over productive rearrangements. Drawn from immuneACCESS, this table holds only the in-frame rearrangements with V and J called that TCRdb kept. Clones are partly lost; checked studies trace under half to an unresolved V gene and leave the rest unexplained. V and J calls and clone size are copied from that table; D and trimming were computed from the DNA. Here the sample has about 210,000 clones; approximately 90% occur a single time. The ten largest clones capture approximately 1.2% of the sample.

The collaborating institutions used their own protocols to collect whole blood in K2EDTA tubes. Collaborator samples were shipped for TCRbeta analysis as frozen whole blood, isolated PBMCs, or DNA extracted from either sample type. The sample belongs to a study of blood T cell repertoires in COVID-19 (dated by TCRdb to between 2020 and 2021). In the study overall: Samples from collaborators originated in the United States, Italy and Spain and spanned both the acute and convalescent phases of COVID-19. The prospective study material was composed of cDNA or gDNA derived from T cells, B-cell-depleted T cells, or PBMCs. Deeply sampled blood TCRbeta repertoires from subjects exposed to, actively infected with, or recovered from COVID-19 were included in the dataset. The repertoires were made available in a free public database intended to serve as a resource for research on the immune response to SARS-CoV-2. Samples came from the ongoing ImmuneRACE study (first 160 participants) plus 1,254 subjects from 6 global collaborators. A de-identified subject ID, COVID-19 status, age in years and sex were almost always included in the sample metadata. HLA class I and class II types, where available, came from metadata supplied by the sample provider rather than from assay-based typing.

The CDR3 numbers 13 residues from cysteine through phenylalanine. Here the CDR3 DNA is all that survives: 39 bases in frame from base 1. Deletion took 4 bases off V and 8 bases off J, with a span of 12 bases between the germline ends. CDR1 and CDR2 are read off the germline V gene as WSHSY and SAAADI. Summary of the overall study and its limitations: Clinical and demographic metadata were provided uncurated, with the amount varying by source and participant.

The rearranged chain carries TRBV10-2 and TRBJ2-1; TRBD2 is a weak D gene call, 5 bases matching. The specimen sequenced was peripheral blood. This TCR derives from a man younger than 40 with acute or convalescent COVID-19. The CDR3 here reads CASSGQLGDEQFF. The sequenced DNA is TGCGCCAGCAGTGGGCAGCTCGGGGATGAGCAGTTCTTC.